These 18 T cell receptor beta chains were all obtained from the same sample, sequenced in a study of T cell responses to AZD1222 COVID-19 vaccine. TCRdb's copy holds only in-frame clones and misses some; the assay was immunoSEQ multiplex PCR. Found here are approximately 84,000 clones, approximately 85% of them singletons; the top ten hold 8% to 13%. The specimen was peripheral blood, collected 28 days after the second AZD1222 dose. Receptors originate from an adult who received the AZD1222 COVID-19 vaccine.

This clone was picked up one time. The chain's CDR3 is CASSLYNSPLHF. The CDR3, as DNA: TGTGCCAGCAGCCTCTATAATTCACCCCTCCACTTT. This sequence joins TRBV7-9 and TRBJ1-6; D gene ambiguous. The germline V gene has CDR1 SEHNR and CDR2 FQNEAQ (reference sequence). The CDR3 runs to 12 residues. V dropped 5 bases and J dropped 3 bases, with 2 bases sitting between them. The entire variable domain, with the rest obtained from reference TRBV7-9 and TRBJ1-6, is as follows: DTGVSQNPRHKITKRGQNVTFRCDPISEHNRLYWYRQTLGQGPEFLTYFQNEAQLEKSRLLSDRFSAERPKGSFSTLEIQRTEQGDSAMYLCASSLYNSPLHFGNGTRLTVT.

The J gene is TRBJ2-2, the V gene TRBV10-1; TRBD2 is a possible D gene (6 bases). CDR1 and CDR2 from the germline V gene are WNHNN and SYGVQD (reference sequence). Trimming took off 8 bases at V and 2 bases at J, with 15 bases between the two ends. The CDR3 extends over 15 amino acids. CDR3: CASGPTGLNTGELFF. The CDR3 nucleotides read TGCGCCAGCGGACCCACGGGACTTAACACCGGGGAGCTGTTTTTT.

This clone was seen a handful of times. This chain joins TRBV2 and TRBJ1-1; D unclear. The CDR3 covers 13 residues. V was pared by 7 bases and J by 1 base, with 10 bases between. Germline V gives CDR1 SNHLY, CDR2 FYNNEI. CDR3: CASTMDSNTEAFF. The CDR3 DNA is TGTGCCAGCACCATGGACTCGAACACTGAAGCTTTCTTT.

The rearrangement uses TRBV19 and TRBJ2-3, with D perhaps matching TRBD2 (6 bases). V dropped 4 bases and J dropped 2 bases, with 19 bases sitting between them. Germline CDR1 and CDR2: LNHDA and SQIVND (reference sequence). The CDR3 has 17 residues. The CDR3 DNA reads TGTGCCAGTAGTACCTTCGGGGGTGGCTCGTCCACAGATACGCAGTATTTT. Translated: CASSTFGGGSSTDTQYF.

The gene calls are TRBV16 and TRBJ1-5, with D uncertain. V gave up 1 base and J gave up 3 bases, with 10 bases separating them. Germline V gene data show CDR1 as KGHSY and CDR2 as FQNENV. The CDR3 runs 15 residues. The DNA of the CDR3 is TGTGCCAGCAGCCAATTTGGAGTTAACAATCAGCCCCAGCATTTT. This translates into CASSQFGVNNQPQHF.

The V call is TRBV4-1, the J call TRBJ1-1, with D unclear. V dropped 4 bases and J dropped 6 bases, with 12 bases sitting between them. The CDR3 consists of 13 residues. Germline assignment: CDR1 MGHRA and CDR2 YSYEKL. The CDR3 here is CASSPPSQPEAFF. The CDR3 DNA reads TGCGCCAGCAGCCCCCCCAGCCAACCTGAAGCTTTCTTT.

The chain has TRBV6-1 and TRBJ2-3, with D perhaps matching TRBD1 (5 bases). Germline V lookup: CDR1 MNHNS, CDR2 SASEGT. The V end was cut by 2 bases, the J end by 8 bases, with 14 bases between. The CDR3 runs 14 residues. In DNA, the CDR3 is TGTGCCAGCAGTGAATGGGGCAGAACCCCTACGCAGTATTTT. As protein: CASSEWGRTPTQYF.

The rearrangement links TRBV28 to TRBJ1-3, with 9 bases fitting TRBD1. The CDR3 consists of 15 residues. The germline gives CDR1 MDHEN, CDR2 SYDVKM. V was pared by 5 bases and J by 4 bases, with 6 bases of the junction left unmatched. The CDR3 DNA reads TGTGCCAGCAGTAGACAGGGGGAAGGAGGAAACACCATATATTTT. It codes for CASSRQGEGGNTIYF.

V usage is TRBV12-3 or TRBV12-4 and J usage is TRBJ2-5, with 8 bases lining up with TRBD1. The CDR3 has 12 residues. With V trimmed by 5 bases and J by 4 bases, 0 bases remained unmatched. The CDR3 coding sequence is TGTGCCAGCAGTGGACAGGGAGAGACCCAGTACTTC. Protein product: CASSGQGETQYF.

The CDR3 is CASSQGDGTTYEQYF. DNA of the CDR3: TGTGCCAGCAGCCAAGGGGACGGGACAACCTACGAGCAGTACTTC. The chain carries TRBV4-2 and TRBJ2-7; D possibly corresponds to TRBD1 (6 bases). Germline CDR1 reads LGHNA; CDR2 reads YNFKEQ. The CDR3 totals 15 residues. V was clipped by 1 base and J by 2 bases, with 12 bases between them.

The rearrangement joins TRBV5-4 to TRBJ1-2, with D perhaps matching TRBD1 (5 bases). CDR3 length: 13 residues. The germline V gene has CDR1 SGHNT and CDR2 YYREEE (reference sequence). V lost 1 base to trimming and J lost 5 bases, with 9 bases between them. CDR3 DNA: TGTGCCAGCAGCTTGACGGGGGTTTATGGCTACACCTTC. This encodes CASSLTGVYGYTF.

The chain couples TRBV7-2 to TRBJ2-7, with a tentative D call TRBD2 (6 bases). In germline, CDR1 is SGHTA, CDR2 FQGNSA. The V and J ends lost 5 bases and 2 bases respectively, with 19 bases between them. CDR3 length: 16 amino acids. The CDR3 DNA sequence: TGTGCCAGCAGCCCAACTCCGGACTACCCTCCCTACGAGCAGTACTTC. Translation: CASSPTPDYPPYEQYF.

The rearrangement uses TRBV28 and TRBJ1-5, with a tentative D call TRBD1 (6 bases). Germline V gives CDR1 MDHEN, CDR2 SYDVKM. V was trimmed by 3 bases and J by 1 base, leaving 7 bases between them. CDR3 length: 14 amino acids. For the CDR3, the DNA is TGTGCCAGCAGTTTTGACAGGAGCAATCAGCCCCAGCATTTT. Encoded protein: CASSFDRSNQPQHF.

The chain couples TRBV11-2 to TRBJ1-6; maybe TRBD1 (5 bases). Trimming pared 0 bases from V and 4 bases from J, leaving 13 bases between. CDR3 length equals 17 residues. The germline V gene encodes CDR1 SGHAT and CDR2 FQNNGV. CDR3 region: CASSLEGGLGYNSPLHF. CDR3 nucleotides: TGTGCCAGCAGCTTAGAGGGGGGTTTGGGGTATAATTCACCCCTCCACTTT.

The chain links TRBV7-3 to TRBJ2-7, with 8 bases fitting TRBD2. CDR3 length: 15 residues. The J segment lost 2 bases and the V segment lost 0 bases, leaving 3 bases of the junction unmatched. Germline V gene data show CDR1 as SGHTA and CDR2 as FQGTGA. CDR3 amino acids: CASSLTGGGTYEQYF. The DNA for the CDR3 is TGTGCCAGCAGCTTAACGGGCGGGGGGACCTACGAGCAGTACTTC.

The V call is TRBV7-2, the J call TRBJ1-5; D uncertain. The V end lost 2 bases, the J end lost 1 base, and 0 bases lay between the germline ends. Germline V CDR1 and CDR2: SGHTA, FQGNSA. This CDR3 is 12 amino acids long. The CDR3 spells CASSLSNQPQHF. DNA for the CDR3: TGTGCCAGCAGCTTAAGCAATCAGCCCCAGCATTTT.

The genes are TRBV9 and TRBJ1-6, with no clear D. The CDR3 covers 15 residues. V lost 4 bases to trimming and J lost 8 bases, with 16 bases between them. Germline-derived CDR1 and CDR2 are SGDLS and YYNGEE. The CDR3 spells CASSFGPFEDSPLHF. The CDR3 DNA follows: TGTGCCAGCAGCTTTGGACCCTTTGAGGATTCACCCCTCCACTTT.

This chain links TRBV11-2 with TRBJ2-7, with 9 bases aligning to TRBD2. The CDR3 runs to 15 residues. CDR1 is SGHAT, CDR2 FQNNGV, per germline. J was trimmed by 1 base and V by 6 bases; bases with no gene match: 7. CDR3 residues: CASRGGLAGSYEQYF. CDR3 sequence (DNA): TGTGCCAGCAGGGGGGGGCTAGCGGGGTCCTACGAGCAGTACTTC.